The source of this TCR beta chain is a study of T cells expressing NK-cell markers. Each CDR3 protein gets one entry in TCRdb, which reprocessed the 5' RACE reads and gives no DNA. This repertoire comprises about 430,000 distinct CDR3 sequences; its ten largest clones make up around 1.4%. This CDR3 has 18 residues. From germline, CDR1 is MGHRA and CDR2 YSYEKL. The V call is TRBV4-1, the J call TRBJ2-3; no DNA is available, so the TRBD2 call from TCRdb remains unchecked. This TCR derives from a woman aged 45-60 years in good health. The sequenced sample was blood T cells: a sorted CD56 or NKG2C T cell subset, CD4+ or CD8+ T cells, or bulk PBMC T cells (not recorded which). Here the CDR3 reads CASNGGRGGLAGVDTQYF.